The 3 T cell receptor beta chains below all came from one sample that was sequenced in a study of shared clonotypes between healthy human individuals. Profiling relied on immunoSEQ multiplex PCR, and the TCRdb table lists in-frame clones only, not all of them. In the table there are around 2,000,000 clones, about 95% of which are singletons. Naive CD8 cells lacked CD45RO, underwent positive selection for CCR7 and left out terminally differentiated effector memory CD45RA+ cells. Sequencing used naive CD8+ T cells sorted from blood. These receptor sequences come from a man aged 18 to 29 in good health.

J is TRBJ2-7 and V is TRBV4-2; 7 positions agree with TRBD1. Germline CDR1 is LGHNA and CDR2 is YNFKEQ. The junction had 11 bases not matched to a gene; V was cut back by 6 bases and J by 3 bases. The CDR3 extends over 15 amino acids. CDR3 protein: CASRKGTEIVYEQYF. The CDR3 region has the DNA TGTGCCAGCAGAAAGGGGACAGAAATAGTCTACGAGCAGTACTTC.

The chain carries TRBV29-1 and TRBJ2-2; perhaps TRBD1 as D (6 bases). The CDR3 sequence is 12 residues long. The V end was cut by 3 bases, the J end by 6 bases, with 8 bases between. Germline-derived CDR1 and CDR2 are SQVTM and ANQGSEA. The CDR3: CSVDRGAGELFF. The DNA for the CDR3 is TGCAGCGTTGACAGGGGCGCCGGGGAGCTGTTTTTT.

This rearrangement joins TRBV2 to TRBJ1-2; weak D call: TRBD1 (6 bases). Germline loops: CDR1 SNHLY, CDR2 FYNNEI. Trimming took off 3 bases at V and 4 bases at J, with 9 bases between the two ends. The CDR3 length is 13 residues. This chain's CDR3 is CASSEDSPYGYTF. The CDR3 DNA follows: TGTGCCAGCAGTGAGGACAGTCCCTATGGCTACACCTTC. Using reference TRBV2 and TRBJ1-2 for the parts outside the CDR3, the full variable domain is EPEVTQTPSHQVTQMGQEVILRCVPISNHLYFYWYRQILGQKVEFLVSFYNNEISEKSEIFDDQFSVERPDGSNFTLKIRSTKLEDSAMYFCASSEDSPYGYTFGSGTRLTVV.